This T cell receptor beta chain was captured in a study of metastatic and nonmetastatic thyroid tumors. Whole-study context: Repertoire comparisons spanned blood and tumor or nodule tissue from malignant and benign thyroid patients. Whole-study findings and limits: Malignant tumors reportedly showed significantly higher TCR beta diversity than benign nodules in both blood and tumor.

Trimming took off 11 bases at V and 8 bases at J, with 22 bases between the two ends. There are 14 residues in the CDR3. Germline values: CDR1 MNHNS, CDR2 SASEGT. Thyroid surgery had not been preceded by any treatment in any patient. Worth noting for this clone: Antigen unknown.

How the authors handled the data: Between-group CDR3 differences, defined by clinicopathological status, yielded a distant-metastasis classifier for papillary thyroid cancer. Using MiXCR, TCRdb re-called clones from the PCR reads. The V and J calls were determined by TCRdb, not by the authors. The sample lists some 4,200 clones; approximately 22% were seen once. This TCR was sampled from a male donor with papillary thyroid cancer or a benign thyroid nodule (not recorded which). Some clones in this sample may be carry-over from other donors' samples. Input material: tumor tissue. The rearrangement uses TRBV6-1 and TRBJ1-3; possible D gene TRBD1, 6 bases. In DNA, the CDR3 is TGTGCCGGCGGTCTCCAGGGGAGTGGGGACACCATATATTTT. Its protein is CAGGLQGSGDTIYF.